The 14 T cell receptor beta chains below were found in one sample sequenced in a study of beta chain features in type 1 diabetes (dated by TCRdb to the late 2010s). Receptors were amplified or captured by the immunoSEQ multiplex PCR assay. The High Capacity cDNA Reverse Transcription Kit was used to reverse transcribe all of the isolated RNA, meaning that expressed TCRB transcripts were what got sequenced. TCRdb holds this immuneACCESS table with in-frame rearrangements only. Some clones are missing; in checked studies, unresolved V genes explain under half, and the rest has no known cause. The sample table holds 600,000 to 650,000 clones, of which about a sixth were seen once. Of the sample, about 0.093% is held by the ten largest clones. Sequencing was carried out using naive CD4+ T cells from blood. In light of the paper, this sample's cell subset or site label describes: true naive CD4+ T cells. The origin of the receptors is a man aged 18 to 35 in good health.

This clone has a handful of counts. This chain links TRBV18 with TRBJ2-1; D not certain. Germline-derived CDR1 and CDR2 are KGHSH and LQKENI. With 3 bases removed from V and 2 bases from J, the gap between germline ends came to 8 bases. This CDR3 has 14 amino acids. The CDR3 coding sequence is TGTGCCAGCTCACCCCCTCTTCCCTACAATGAGCAGTTCTTC. Its protein product is CASSPPLPYNEQFF. The variable domain in full, with the rest retrieved from reference TRBV18 and TRBJ2-1, is NAGVMQNPRHLVRRRGQEARLRCSPMKGHSHVYWYRQLPEEGLKFMVYLQKENIIDESGMPKERFSAEFPKEGPSILRIQQVVRGDSAAYFCASSPPLPYNEQFFGPGTRLTVL.

In this sample, this clone turned up a few times. The rearrangement joins TRBV28 to TRBJ1-4, with D uncertain. CDR3 size: 11 residues. Between the trimmed V and J ends, which lost 6 bases and 8 bases, there was a span of 7 bases. Germline V lookup: CDR1 MDHEN, CDR2 SYDVKM. DNA of the CDR3: TGTGCCAGCAGGAGGGAAGAAAAACTGTTTTTT. Its translation is CASRREEKLFF.

This clone was seen a few times. The V gene is TRBV27, the J gene TRBJ2-2, with 7 bases matching TRBD1. Germline assignment: CDR1 MNHEY and CDR2 SMNVEV (reference sequence). CDR3 size: 14 residues. The V and J ends lost 6 bases and 6 bases, in that order; junction bases with no gene match: 7. The CDR3: CASRAGQVPGELFF. CDR3 nucleotide sequence: TGTGCCAGCAGAGCCGGACAGGTCCCCGGGGAGCTGTTTTTT.

The chain uses TRBV25-1 and TRBJ1-1; TRBD1 agrees at 7 bases. This CDR3 spans 17 amino acids. Trimming removed 4 bases from V and 0 bases from J; junction bases left unmatched: 11. The germline V gene has CDR1 MGHDK and CDR2 SYGVNS. The CDR3 bases are TGTGCCAGCAGTGCATTCATGACAGGGCCCATGAACACTGAAGCTTTCTTT. It encodes CASSAFMTGPMNTEAFF.

The V and J genes are TRBV4-2 and TRBJ2-3; 12 bases are shared with TRBD2. V lost 0 bases, J lost 9 bases, and 10 bases stayed unmatched. CDR1 is LGHNA, CDR2 YNFKEQ, per germline. The CDR3 has 17 residues. The chain's CDR3 is CASSQDGVGLAGSTQYF. CDR3 DNA: TGTGCCAGCAGCCAAGATGGCGTAGGACTAGCGGGGTCGACGCAGTATTTT.

The chain joins TRBV7-2 to TRBJ2-1; weak D call: TRBD2 (5 bases). Germline CDR1 is SGHTA and CDR2 is FQGNSA. The germline V and J ends were trimmed by 2 bases and 3 bases, with 8 bases remaining between them. This CDR3 is 14 amino acids long. In DNA form, the CDR3 reads TGTGCCAGCAGCTTACCGGGAAACTACAATGAGCAGTTCTTC. This translates into CASSLPGNYNEQFF.

This rearrangement joins TRBV7-9 to TRBJ2-5, with unresolved D. The CDR3 runs to 12 residues. Germline CDR1 reads SEHNR; CDR2 reads FQNEAQ (reference sequence). The germline V and J ends were trimmed by 5 bases and 4 bases, with 8 bases remaining between them. The CDR3 coding sequence is TGTGCCAGCAGCCCAGTTGCAGAGACCCAGTACTTC. It translates to CASSPVAETQYF.

The genes are TRBV4-1 and TRBJ2-1; D possibly uses TRBD1 or TRBD2 (7 bases each). Germline assignment: CDR1 MGHRA and CDR2 YSYEKL. V lost 4 bases to trimming and J lost 2 bases, with 18 bases between them. CDR3 length equals 17 residues. CDR3 sequence (DNA): TGCGCCAGCAGCCGCAGAAGCGGGACAGCTACCTACAATGAGCAGTTCTTC. Amino acid sequence: CASSRRSGTATYNEQFF.

The V and J genes are TRBV7-9 and TRBJ2-1; TRBD2 aligns across 8 bases. The CDR3 length is 19 residues. In germline, CDR1 is SEHNR, CDR2 FQNEAQ (reference sequence). V was pared by 1 base and J by 1 base, with 12 bases of the junction left unmatched. CDR3 sequence (DNA): TGTGCCAGCAGCTTAGTGTGGGGCACTAGCGGACATTCCTACAATGAGCAGTTCTTC. Translated: CASSLVWGTSGHSYNEQFF.

This clone was found a few times. The chain links TRBV5-1 to TRBJ2-3; tentatively, D is TRBD2 (5 bases). V lost 0 bases and J lost 8, with 16 bases in between. CDR1 SGHRS and CDR2 YFSETQ come from the germline V gene. CDR3 length: 15 residues. The CDR3 DNA sequence: TGCGCCAGCAGCTTGGACGGCCTAGCAGGTGGTACGCAGTATTTT. It yields the protein CASSLDGLAGGTQYF. Using reference TRBV5-1 and TRBJ2-3 for the parts outside the CDR3, the full variable domain is KAGVTQTPRYLIKTRGQQVTLSCSPISGHRSVSWYQQTPGQGLQFLFEYFSETQRNKGNFPGRFSGRQFSNSRSEMNVSTLELGDSALYLCASSLDGLAGGTQYFGPGTRLTVL.

The V gene is TRBV7-2, the J gene TRBJ2-5, with 12 bases identical to TRBD1. The CDR3 length is 16 residues. CDR1 and CDR2 from the germline V gene are SGHTA and FQGNSA. With V trimmed by 5 bases and J by 6 bases, 10 bases remained unmatched. The DNA of the CDR3 is TGTGCCAGCAGCGAGGGGACAGGGGGCGCGAGTAAGACCCAGTACTTC. It encodes CASSEGTGGASKTQYF.

The chain recombines TRBV6-5 with TRBJ1-1; 7 nucleotides agree with TRBD1. The CDR3 length is 14 residues. Germline V gives CDR1 MNHEY, CDR2 SVGAGI. The V segment lost 6 bases and the J segment 3 bases; nucleotides outside the gene matches: 7. CDR3 residues: CASRLDRGHTEAFF. CDR3 DNA sequence: TGTGCCAGCAGGTTGGATAGGGGGCACACTGAAGCTTTCTTT.

V gene TRBV7-2 combines with J gene TRBJ2-7, with TRBD2 matching 12 bases. Trimming cost V 6 bases and J 0 bases; bases outside gene matches: 6. Germline assignment: CDR1 SGHTA and CDR2 FQGNSA. The CDR3 contains 16 residues. The DNA for the CDR3 is TGTGCCAGCAGGCTAGCGGGAGGGCAGAGCTCCTACGAGCAGTACTTC. Its protein is CASRLAGGQSSYEQYF.

This chain uses TRBV6-4 with TRBJ1-4; D is possibly TRBD1 (5 bases). The CDR3 loop spans 13 amino acids. V lost 5 bases and J 14 bases, leaving 18 bases between the germline ends. The V gene's germline CDR1 is MRHNA and CDR2 SNTAGT. CDR3 amino acids: CASSRDGNERLFF. The CDR3 bases are TGTGCCAGCAGTCGGGACGGGAATGAAAGGCTGTTTTTT.